This T cell receptor beta chain came from a study of blood T cell repertoires in COVID-19. Study information: In each case, the material was cDNA or gDNA derived from T cells, B-cell-depleted T cells, or PBMCs.

V dropped 3 bases and J dropped 0 bases, with 9 bases sitting between them. Germline assignment: CDR1 MNHNS and CDR2 SASEGT. The CDR3 is made up of 14 amino acids. Generated by immunoSEQ multiplex PCR, the TCRdb table keeps only in-frame clones and is missing some. The repertoire holds about 250,000 clones, under 90% seen once, with around 16% in the top ten. The rearrangement links TRBV6-1 to TRBJ2-7; D gene uncertain. Sample: PBMCs or T cells enriched from blood (not recorded which). The source of this sequence is a man between 18 and 35 years old who had recovered from COVID-19. The CDR3 coding sequence is TGTGCCAGCAGTGAGTACCCGGTCTCCTACGAGCAGTACTTC. Amino acids: CASSEYPVSYEQYF.